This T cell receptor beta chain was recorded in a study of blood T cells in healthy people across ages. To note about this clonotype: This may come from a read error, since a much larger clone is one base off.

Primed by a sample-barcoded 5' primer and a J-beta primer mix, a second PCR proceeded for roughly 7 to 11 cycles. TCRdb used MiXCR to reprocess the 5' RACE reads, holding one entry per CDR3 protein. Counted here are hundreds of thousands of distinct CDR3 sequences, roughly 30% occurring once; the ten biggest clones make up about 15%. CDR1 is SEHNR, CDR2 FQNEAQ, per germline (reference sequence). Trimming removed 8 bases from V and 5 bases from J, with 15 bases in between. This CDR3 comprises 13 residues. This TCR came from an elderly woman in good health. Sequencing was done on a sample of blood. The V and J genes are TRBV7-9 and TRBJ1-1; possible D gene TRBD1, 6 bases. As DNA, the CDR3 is TGTGCCAGCTGTCAGGAGGGGGGGACTGAAGCTTTCTTT. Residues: CASCQEGGTEAFF.